This section outlines one T cell receptor beta chain sequence together with its context. Its antigen is currently unknown. The data derive from a study of post-analysis software for immune sequencing data. Notes on the study in general: Under the F measure, samples that were prepared in one batch clustered strongly together. Controls' normalized Chao1 diversity significantly exceeded that of multiple sclerosis patients.

Each TCR beta cDNA library carried unique molecular identifiers. The source material, 1 to 10 million T cells, gave rise to 500,000 or so cDNA molecules. TCRdb re-called the PCR reads with MiXCR, one entry per CDR3 protein. Among about 380,000 distinct CDR3 sequences listed, around 33% were seen once. The sequenced sample consisted of blood. The receptor's source is a girl aged 10-17 years with multiple sclerosis.

This CDR3 is CSARDLGAYEQYF. The CDR3 DNA sequence: TGCAGTGCTAGAGATCTGGGGGCCTACGAGCAGTACTTC. This chain joins TRBV20-1 and TRBJ2-7; tentatively, D is TRBD1 or TRBD2 (5 bases each). The CDR3 has 13 amino acids. V dropped 0 bases and J dropped 2 bases, with 8 bases sitting between them. CDR1 DFQATT and CDR2 SNEGSKA come from the germline V gene (reference sequence).